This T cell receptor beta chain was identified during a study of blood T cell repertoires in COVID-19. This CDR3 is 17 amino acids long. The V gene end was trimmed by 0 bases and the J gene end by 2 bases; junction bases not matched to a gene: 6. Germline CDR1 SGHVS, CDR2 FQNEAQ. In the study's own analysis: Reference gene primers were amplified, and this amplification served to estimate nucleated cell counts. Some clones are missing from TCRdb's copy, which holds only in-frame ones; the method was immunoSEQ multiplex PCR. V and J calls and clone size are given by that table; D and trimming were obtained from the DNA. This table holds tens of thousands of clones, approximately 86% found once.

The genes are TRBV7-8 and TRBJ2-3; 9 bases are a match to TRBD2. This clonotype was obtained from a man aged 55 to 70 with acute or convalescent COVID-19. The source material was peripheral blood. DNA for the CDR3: TGTGCCAGCAGCTTAGCGGCTAGCGGGGTCCCCACAGATACGCAGTATTTT. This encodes CASSLAASGVPTDTQYF. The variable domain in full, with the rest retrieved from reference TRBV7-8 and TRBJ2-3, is GAGVSQSPRYKVAKRGQDVALRCDPISGHVSLFWYQQALGQGPEFLTYFQNEAQLDKSGLPSDRFFAERPEGSVSTLKIQRTQQEDSAVYLCASSLAASGVPTDTQYFGPGTRLTVL.